This paragraph covers one T cell receptor (beta chain) sequence. A much larger clone lies one base from this, so it may be a read error. This specimen comes from a study of identical twins. V lost 6 bases to trimming and J lost 13 bases; unmatched junction nucleotides: 20. Germline CDR1 MDHEN, CDR2 SYDVKM. The CDR3 is made up of 16 amino acids. TCRdb reprocessed the 5' RACE reads via MiXCR and lists one record per CDR3 protein. The sample consists of roughly 1.6 million distinct CDR3 sequences, 25% to 35% of them appearing once. The chain is built from TRBV28 and TRBJ2-1; 8 positions agree with TRBD1. The TCR was taken from a newborn girl in good health. Sequencing was carried out using cord blood. CDR3 in amino acids: CASSTYRTGIQETQFF. The CDR3 nucleotides read TGTGCCAGCAGCACCTATCGGACAGGGATCCAAGAGACCCAGTTCTTC.